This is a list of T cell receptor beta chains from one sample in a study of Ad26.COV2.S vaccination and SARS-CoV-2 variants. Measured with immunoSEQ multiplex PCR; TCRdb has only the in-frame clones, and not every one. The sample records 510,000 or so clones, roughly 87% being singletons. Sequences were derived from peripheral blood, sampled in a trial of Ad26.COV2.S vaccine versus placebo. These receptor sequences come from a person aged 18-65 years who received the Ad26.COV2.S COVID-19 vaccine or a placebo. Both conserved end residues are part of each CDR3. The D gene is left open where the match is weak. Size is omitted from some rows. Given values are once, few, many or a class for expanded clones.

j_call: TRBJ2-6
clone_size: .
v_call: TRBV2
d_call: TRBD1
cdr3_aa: CASREQGSGANVLTF
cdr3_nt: TGTGCCAGCAGGGAACAGGGGTCTGGGGCCAACGTCCTGACTTTC

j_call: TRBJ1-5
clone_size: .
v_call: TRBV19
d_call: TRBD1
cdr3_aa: CASTLGTGGNQPQHF
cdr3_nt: TGTGCCAGTACCCTAGGGACAGGGGGCAATCAGCCCCAGCATTTT

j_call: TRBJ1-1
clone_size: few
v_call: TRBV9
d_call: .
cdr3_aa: CASSTSTDMNTEAFF
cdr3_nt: TGTGCCAGCAGCACATCGACAGATATGAACACTGAAGCTTTCTTT

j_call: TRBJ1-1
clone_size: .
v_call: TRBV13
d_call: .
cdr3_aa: CASISRRDKNTEAFF
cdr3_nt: TGTGCCAGCATTTCCCGCCGGGACAAGAACACTGAAGCTTTCTTT

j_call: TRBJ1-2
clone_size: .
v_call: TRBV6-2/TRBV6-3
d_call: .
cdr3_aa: CASSGRGEGYTF
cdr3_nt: TGTGCCAGCAGTGGCAGGGGCGAAGGCTACACCTTC

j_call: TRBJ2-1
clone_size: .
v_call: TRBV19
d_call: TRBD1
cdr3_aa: CASRETGAYNEQFF
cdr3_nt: TGTGCCAGTAGGGAGACAGGGGCTTACAATGAGCAGTTCTTC

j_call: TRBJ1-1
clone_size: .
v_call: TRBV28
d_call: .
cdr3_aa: CASSFQNTEAFF
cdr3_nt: TGTGCCAGCAGTTTCCAGAACACTGAAGCTTTCTTT

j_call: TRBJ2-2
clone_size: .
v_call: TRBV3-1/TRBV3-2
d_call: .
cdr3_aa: CASSQDVIAGELFF
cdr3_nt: TGTGCCAGCAGCCAAGATGTAATTGCCGGGGAGCTGTTTTTT

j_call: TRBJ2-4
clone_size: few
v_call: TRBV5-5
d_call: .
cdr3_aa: CASSLVPGENIQYF
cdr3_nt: TGTGCCAGCAGCTTGGTCCCGGGGGAAAACATTCAGTACTTC

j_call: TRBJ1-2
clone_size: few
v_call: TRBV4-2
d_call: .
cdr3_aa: CASSQGERVNYGYTF
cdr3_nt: TGTGCCAGCAGCCAAGGGGAAAGGGTTAACTATGGCTACACCTTC

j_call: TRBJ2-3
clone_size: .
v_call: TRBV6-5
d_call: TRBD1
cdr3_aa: CASRTGGRTDTQYF
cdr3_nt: TGTGCCAGCAGGACAGGGGGAAGGACAGATACGCAGTATTTT